A selection of T cell receptor beta chains follows, all from one sample in a study of blood T cells in healthy people across ages. TCRdb redid the calling of the 5' RACE reads with MiXCR, one entry per CDR3 protein. The table shows about 800,000 distinct CDR3 sequences, with around 25% occurring only once. The data also belong to a second study, concerning T cells of mothers and their children.

The sequenced material came from blood. The receptors shown here come from a boy between 10 and 17 years old in good health. CDR3s include the opening cysteine and the closing phenylalanine or tryptophan. The order of the fields is CDR3 protein, CDR3 DNA, D gene, clone size, V gene, J gene. D genes are given only for firm matches. Clone size, where shown, is once, few, many, or a class for clones that have expanded.

cdr3_aa: CSVDAIRDRGPGTEAFF; cdr3_nt: TGCAGCGTTGACGCGATTCGGGACAGGGGGCCGGGCACTGAGGCTTTCTTT; d_call: TRBD1; clone_size: few; v_call: TRBV29-1; j_call: TRBJ1-1
cdr3_aa: CASSFDRRQTQYF; cdr3_nt: TGTGCCAGCAGCTTCGACAGGCGCCAGACCCAGTACTTC; d_call: .; clone_size: few; v_call: TRBV11-1; j_call: TRBJ2-5
cdr3_aa: CATSDATGPQETQYF; cdr3_nt: TGTGCCACCAGTGATGCAACAGGGCCCCAAGAGACCCAGTACTTC; d_call: .; clone_size: many; v_call: TRBV24-1; j_call: TRBJ2-5
cdr3_aa: CTSGLWEQTQYF; cdr3_nt: TGTACTAGTGGTCTCTGGGAGCAGACCCAGTACTTC; d_call: .; clone_size: .; v_call: TRBV12-5; j_call: TRBJ2-5
cdr3_aa: CSARGGGQGRNEQFF; cdr3_nt: TGCAGTGCTAGAGGGGGCGGGCAGGGGAGGAATGAGCAGTTCTTC; d_call: .; clone_size: few; v_call: TRBV20-1; j_call: TRBJ2-1
cdr3_aa: CASSQEWAALPSPYNEQFF; cdr3_nt: TGCGCCAGCAGCCAGGAATGGGCCGCTCTACCCTCACCATACAATGAGCAGTTCTTC; d_call: .; clone_size: .; v_call: TRBV4-3; j_call: TRBJ2-1
cdr3_aa: CASSGQYADTQYF; cdr3_nt: TGTGCCAGCAGCGGACAGTACGCAGATACGCAGTATTTT; d_call: .; clone_size: .; v_call: TRBV12-3/TRBV12-4; j_call: TRBJ2-3
cdr3_aa: CASSLAQSYEQYF; cdr3_nt: TGTGCCAGCAGCTTAGCCCAATCCTACGAGCAGTACTTC; d_call: .; clone_size: many; v_call: TRBV5-1; j_call: TRBJ2-7
cdr3_aa: CSAPSPGVAYNEQFF; cdr3_nt: TGCAGTGCCCCAAGTCCGGGAGTGGCCTACAATGAGCAGTTCTTC; d_call: .; clone_size: .; v_call: TRBV20-1; j_call: TRBJ2-1
cdr3_aa: CSVERWGSYNEQFF; cdr3_nt: TGCAGCGTTGAGAGGTGGGGCTCCTACAATGAGCAGTTCTTC; d_call: .; clone_size: .; v_call: TRBV29-1; j_call: TRBJ2-1
cdr3_aa: CSVVGDAGELFF; cdr3_nt: TGCAGCGTTGTCGGGGATGCCGGGGAGCTGTTTTTT; d_call: .; clone_size: .; v_call: TRBV29-1; j_call: TRBJ2-2
cdr3_aa: CASSPRQGASNQPQHF; cdr3_nt: TGTGCCAGCAGTCCAAGACAGGGGGCTAGCAATCAGCCCCAGCATTTT; d_call: TRBD1; clone_size: few; v_call: TRBV27; j_call: TRBJ1-5
cdr3_aa: CASSPPGSSGNTIYF; cdr3_nt: TGTGCCAGCAGCCCTCCGGGGAGCTCTGGAAACACCATATATTTT; d_call: .; clone_size: .; v_call: TRBV7-9; j_call: TRBJ1-3
cdr3_aa: CASSYSRQNTEAFF; cdr3_nt: TGTGCCAGCAGTTACTCACGACAGAACACTGAAGCTTTCTTT; d_call: .; clone_size: .; v_call: TRBV6-5; j_call: TRBJ1-1
cdr3_aa: CSARDFAGARDEKLFF; cdr3_nt: TGCAGTGCTAGAGATTTTGCGGGGGCACGGGATGAAAAACTGTTTTTT; d_call: .; clone_size: few; v_call: TRBV20-1; j_call: TRBJ1-4
cdr3_aa: CASSDHGTNQETQYF; cdr3_nt: TGTGCCAGCAGTGACCACGGGACGAACCAAGAGACCCAGTACTTC; d_call: .; clone_size: .; v_call: TRBV2; j_call: TRBJ2-5
cdr3_aa: CAISTGTVVSYEQYF; cdr3_nt: TGTGCCATCAGCACCGGGACAGTGGTCTCCTACGAGCAGTACTTC; d_call: TRBD1; clone_size: .; v_call: TRBV10-3; j_call: TRBJ2-7
cdr3_aa: CASSYPQETQYF; cdr3_nt: TGTGCCAGCAGTTACCCCCAAGAGACCCAGTACTTC; d_call: .; clone_size: many; v_call: TRBV6-6; j_call: TRBJ2-5
cdr3_aa: CASSLKAVGLEKLFF; cdr3_nt: TGCGCCAGCAGCCTAAAGGCCGTGGGCCTTGAAAAACTGTTTTTT; d_call: .; clone_size: .; v_call: TRBV4-3; j_call: TRBJ1-4
cdr3_aa: CASRTGTGGNAGEQYF; cdr3_nt: TGTGCCAGCAGAACAGGGACAGGGGGTAACGCGGGCGAGCAGTACTTC; d_call: TRBD1; clone_size: .; v_call: TRBV12-3/TRBV12-4; j_call: TRBJ2-7
cdr3_aa: CASSPPRGSALGVTGELFF; cdr3_nt: TGTGCCAGCAGCCCCCCTCGGGGTAGCGCCCTCGGCGTGACCGGGGAGCTGTTTTTT; d_call: .; clone_size: .; v_call: TRBV7-6; j_call: TRBJ2-2
cdr3_aa: CASSLTGYNSPLHF; cdr3_nt: TGTGCCAGCAGTTTGACAGGCTATAATTCACCCCTCCACTTT; d_call: .; clone_size: many; v_call: TRBV27; j_call: TRBJ1-6
cdr3_aa: CASSFQSNQPQHF; cdr3_nt: TGTGCCAGCAGTTTTCAGAGCAATCAGCCCCAGCATTTT; d_call: .; clone_size: many; v_call: TRBV12-3/TRBV12-4; j_call: TRBJ1-5
cdr3_aa: CATSRDLGAEQFF; cdr3_nt: TGTGCCACCAGCAGAGATTTGGGGGCTGAGCAGTTCTTC; d_call: .; clone_size: few; v_call: TRBV15; j_call: TRBJ2-1
cdr3_aa: CASSVAGVLTDTQYF; cdr3_nt: TGTGCCAGCAGTGTAGCGGGGGTACTCACAGATACGCAGTATTTT; d_call: TRBD2; clone_size: .; v_call: TRBV2; j_call: TRBJ2-3
cdr3_aa: CASSVQDDTYNEQFF; cdr3_nt: TGTGCCAGCAGCGTACAGGATGATACCTACAATGAGCAGTTCTTC; d_call: .; clone_size: .; v_call: TRBV9; j_call: TRBJ2-1
cdr3_aa: CASSPIGTTYEQYF; cdr3_nt: TGTGCCAGCAGCCCTATCGGGACAACCTACGAGCAGTACTTC; d_call: .; clone_size: .; v_call: TRBV7-8; j_call: TRBJ2-7
cdr3_aa: CASSLAEGSALHF; cdr3_nt: TGTGCTAGCAGCTTAGCGGAGGGTAGCGCCCTCCACTTT; d_call: .; clone_size: .; v_call: TRBV7-7; j_call: TRBJ1-6
cdr3_aa: CASSLEDRFYEQYF; cdr3_nt: TGTGCCAGCAGCTTAGAAGACCGATTCTACGAGCAGTACTTC; d_call: .; clone_size: .; v_call: TRBV7-9; j_call: TRBJ2-7
cdr3_aa: CASSPRRVGSYNEQFF; cdr3_nt: TGTGCCAGCTCCCCTCGGCGCGTTGGCTCCTACAATGAGCAGTTCTTC; d_call: .; clone_size: few; v_call: TRBV7-6; j_call: TRBJ2-1
cdr3_aa: CASTLWGAGQETQYF; cdr3_nt: TGTGCCAGCACCCTGTGGGGCGCGGGGCAAGAGACCCAGTACTTC; d_call: .; clone_size: .; v_call: TRBV28; j_call: TRBJ2-5
cdr3_aa: CASSGSQRVYNEQFF; cdr3_nt: TGTGCCAGCAGTGGGTCGCAGAGGGTTTACAATGAGCAGTTCTTC; d_call: .; clone_size: .; v_call: TRBV2; j_call: TRBJ2-1
cdr3_aa: CASSGPGPFSYEQYF; cdr3_nt: TGTGCCAGCAGTGGACCGGGACCCTTCTCCTACGAGCAGTACTTC; d_call: .; clone_size: few; v_call: TRBV6-1; j_call: TRBJ2-7
cdr3_aa: CASSPQGANEKLLF; cdr3_nt: TGTGCCAGCTCACCACAGGGGGCTAATGAAAAATTGCTTTTT; d_call: TRBD1; clone_size: few; v_call: TRBV18; j_call: TRBJ1-4
cdr3_aa: CSARVPGTGGIFGNQPQHF; cdr3_nt: TGCAGTGCTAGAGTTCCGGGGACAGGGGGGATATTCGGCAATCAGCCCCAGCATTTT; d_call: TRBD1; clone_size: few; v_call: TRBV20-1; j_call: TRBJ1-5
cdr3_aa: CASSSIAGGSSYNEQFF; cdr3_nt: TGTGCCAGCAGCTCTATAGCGGGGGGTAGCTCCTACAATGAGCAGTTCTTC; d_call: TRBD2; clone_size: few; v_call: TRBV7-3; j_call: TRBJ2-1
cdr3_aa: CSSGTSTDTQYF; cdr3_nt: TGCAGCAGCGGCACCAGCACAGATACGCAGTATTTT; d_call: .; clone_size: .; v_call: TRBV20-1; j_call: TRBJ2-3
cdr3_aa: CASSLLAGEYNEQFF; cdr3_nt: TGTGCCAGCAGTTTACTGGCGGGGGAATACAATGAGCAGTTCTTC; d_call: TRBD2; clone_size: few; v_call: TRBV12-3/TRBV12-4; j_call: TRBJ2-1
cdr3_aa: CASGQGVFYGYTF; cdr3_nt: TGTGCCAGCGGACAGGGGGTCTTCTATGGCTACACCTTC; d_call: TRBD1; clone_size: few; v_call: TRBV6-5; j_call: TRBJ1-2
cdr3_aa: CATSDLREQGQDTQYF; cdr3_nt: TGTGCCACCAGTGATTTGCGAGAGCAGGGACAGGATACGCAGTATTTT; d_call: TRBD1; clone_size: .; v_call: TRBV24-1; j_call: TRBJ2-3